This T cell receptor beta chain emerged from a study of cytomegalovirus exposure and HLA in healthy donors. Study-level points and caveats: Earlier results showed most TCR beta V segments being productive about 87% or about 30% of the time. The number of N-insertions in an Asian-associated ancestry cluster was reportedly below the 666-donor mean in a later analysis.

This CDR3 comprises 15 residues. Germline V gene lookup returns CDR1 MNHNS and CDR2 SASEGT. Losses at the gene ends were 6 bases for V and 9 bases for J; bases not matched to a gene: 11. About this clone itself: The antigen remains undetermined.

The primer mix had 60 Vbeta and 13 Jbeta primers. The protocol was immunoSEQ multiplex PCR, while the TCRdb copy is restricted to in-frame clones and leaves out a portion. Counted here are about 190,000 clones, 77% occurring once; the ten biggest clones make up roughly 2.1%. Sequenced: PBMCs. The rearrangement joins TRBV6-1 to TRBJ2-1; 10 bases match TRBD1. This sequence originates from a woman under 40 in good health and CMV-seropositive. The CDR3 spells CASRPGQGWEGEQFF. DNA of the CDR3: TGTGCCAGCAGGCCGGGACAGGGGTGGGAGGGTGAGCAGTTCTTC.